One and the same sample provided the 4 T cell receptor beta chains below, sequenced in a study of blood T cells in healthy people across ages. The second PCR ran about 6 to 12 cycles with a sample-barcoded 5' primer and J-beta primers. TCRdb reprocessed the 5' RACE reads with MiXCR, giving one entry per CDR3 protein. The data show 630,000 or so distinct CDR3 sequences, about 32% seen once. Sequencing used blood. The receptor set was obtained from an elderly woman in good health.

This clonotype was counted many times. The rearrangement uses TRBV7-3 and TRBJ1-4; D is possibly TRBD1 (6 bases). This CDR3 has 20 amino acids. The germline CDR1 and CDR2 sequences are SGHTA and FQGTGA. V was pared by 1 base and J by 5 bases, with 26 bases between. CDR3 protein: CASSLSAQGWMKKRNEKLFF. DNA for the CDR3: TGTGCCAGCAGCTTAAGCGCGCAGGGGTGGATGAAAAAGCGGAATGAAAAACTGTTTTTT.

This clonotype has at least ten counts. The chain has TRBV12-2 and TRBJ2-1. TRBV12-2 corresponds to a pseudogene. The length of the CDR3 is 10 residues. The CDR3 region has the DNA TGTGCAAGTCATAAGGGAGAGCAGTTCTTC. This codes for CASHKGEQFF.

This clonotype was recorded a few times. This may stem from a read error, because a much larger clone lies one nucleotide away. The chain links TRBV29-1 to TRBJ1-4, with TRBD1 matching 7 bases. Trimming cost V 6 bases and J 5 bases; bases outside gene matches: 9. CDR1 and CDR2 from the germline V gene are SQVTM and ANQGSEA. The CDR3 consists of 14 residues. The CDR3 here is CSVSGQAGNEKLFF. The CDR3 nucleotides are TGCAGCGTGAGCGGACAGGCGGGGAATGAAAAACTGTTTTTT.

This clonotype was detected only a few times. The CDR3, as DNA: TGCGCCAGCAGCGGGACAGGGATTGATGAAAAACTGTTTTTT. It specifies CASSGTGIDEKLFF. This chain connects TRBV5-1 to TRBJ1-4; 9 nucleotides match TRBD1. J gave up 6 bases and V 4 bases, and 4 bases lay outside the gene matches. The CDR3 length is 14 residues. CDR1 SGHRS and CDR2 YFSETQ come from the germline V gene.